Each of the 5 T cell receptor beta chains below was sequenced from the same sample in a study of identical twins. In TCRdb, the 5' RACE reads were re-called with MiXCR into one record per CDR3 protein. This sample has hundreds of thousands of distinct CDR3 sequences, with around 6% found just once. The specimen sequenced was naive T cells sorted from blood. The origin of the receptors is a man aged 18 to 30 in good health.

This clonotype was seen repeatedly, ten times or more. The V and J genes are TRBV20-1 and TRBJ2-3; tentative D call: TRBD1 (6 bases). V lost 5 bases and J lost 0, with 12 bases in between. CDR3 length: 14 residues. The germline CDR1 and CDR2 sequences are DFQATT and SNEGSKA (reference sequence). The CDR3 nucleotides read TGCAGTGCTTCCAGGGGCGGGAGCACAGATACGCAGTATTTT. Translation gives CSASRGGSTDTQYF.

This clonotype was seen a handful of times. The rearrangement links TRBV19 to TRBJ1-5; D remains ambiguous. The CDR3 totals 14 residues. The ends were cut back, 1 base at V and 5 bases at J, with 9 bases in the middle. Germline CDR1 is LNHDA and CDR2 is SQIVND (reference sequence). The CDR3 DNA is TGTGCCAGTAGTATAGTCGCGGGCGATCAGCCCCAGCATTTT. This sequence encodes CASSIVAGDQPQHF.

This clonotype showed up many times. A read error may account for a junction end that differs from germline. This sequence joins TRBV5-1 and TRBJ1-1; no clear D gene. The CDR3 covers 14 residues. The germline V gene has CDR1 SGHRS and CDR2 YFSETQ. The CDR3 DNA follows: TGTGCCAGCAGTTTAGAGGGTTTGAACACTGAAGCTTTCTTT. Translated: CASSLEGLNTEAFF.

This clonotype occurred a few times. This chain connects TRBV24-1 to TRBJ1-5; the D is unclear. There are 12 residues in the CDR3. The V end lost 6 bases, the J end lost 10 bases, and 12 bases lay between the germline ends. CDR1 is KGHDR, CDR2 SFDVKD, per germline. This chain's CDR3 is CATSRSPGPQHF. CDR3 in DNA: TGTGCCACCAGTCGAAGTCCTGGACCCCAGCATTTT.

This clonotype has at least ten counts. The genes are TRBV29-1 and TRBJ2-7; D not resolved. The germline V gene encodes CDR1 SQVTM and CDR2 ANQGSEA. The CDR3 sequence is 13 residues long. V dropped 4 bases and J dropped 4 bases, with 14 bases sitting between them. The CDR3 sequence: CSVGASPPYEQYF. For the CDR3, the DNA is TGCAGCGTTGGCGCTAGTCCTCCTTACGAGCAGTACTTC.